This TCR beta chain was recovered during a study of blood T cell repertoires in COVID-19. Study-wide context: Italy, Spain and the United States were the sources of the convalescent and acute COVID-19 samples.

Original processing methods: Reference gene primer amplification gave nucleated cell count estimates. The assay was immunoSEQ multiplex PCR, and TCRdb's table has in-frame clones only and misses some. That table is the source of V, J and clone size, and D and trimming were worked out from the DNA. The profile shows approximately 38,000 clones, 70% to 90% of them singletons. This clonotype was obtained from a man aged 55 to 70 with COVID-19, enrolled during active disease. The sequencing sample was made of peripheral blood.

The CDR3 loop reads CASSPSGDSYEQYF. For the CDR3, the DNA is TGTGCCAGCAGTCCATCAGGGGACTCCTACGAGCAGTACTTC. V and J are TRBV28 and TRBJ2-7; D is possibly TRBD1 (6 bases). CDR3 length equals 14 residues. Between the trimmed V and J ends, which lost 5 bases and 0 bases, there was a span of 11 bases. Germline loops: CDR1 MDHEN, CDR2 SYDVKM.